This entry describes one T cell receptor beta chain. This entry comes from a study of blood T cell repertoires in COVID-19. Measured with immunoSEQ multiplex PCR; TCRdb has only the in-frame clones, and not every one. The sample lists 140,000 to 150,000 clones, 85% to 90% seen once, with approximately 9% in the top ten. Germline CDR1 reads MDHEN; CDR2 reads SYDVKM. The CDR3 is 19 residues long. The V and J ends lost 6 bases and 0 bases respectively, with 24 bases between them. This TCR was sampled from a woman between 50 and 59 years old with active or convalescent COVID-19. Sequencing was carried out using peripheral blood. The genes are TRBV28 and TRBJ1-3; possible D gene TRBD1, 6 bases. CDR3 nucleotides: TGTGCCAGCAGGTTTCCCGAGACAGGTCGGTTTTTCTCTGGAAACACCATATATTTT. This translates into CASRFPETGRFFSGNTIYF.